This is a list of T cell receptor beta chains from one sample in a study of identical twins. TCRdb processed the 5' RACE reads anew with MiXCR; each CDR3 protein has one entry. The sample consists of 1.5 million to 2 million distinct CDR3 sequences, around 29% of them appearing once. Sequencing input: cord blood. The receptors shown here come from a newborn girl in good health. Each CDR3 is given with its conserved first and last residue. A D gene is named only where the DNA matches it firmly. Part of the rows lack a size; the others show once, few, many or a class for expanded clones.

TRBD2 | TRBJ2-1 | TRBV20-1 | few | TGCAGTGCTCTTCCGGGACTAGCGGGCCACAATGAGCAGTTCTTC | CSALPGLAGHNEQFF
TRBD1 | TRBJ1-2 | TRBV28 | few | TGTGCCAGCAGAACCGGGACAGGGGACGGCTACACCTTC | CASRTGTGDGYTF
- | TRBJ2-7 | TRBV10-3 | many | TGTGCCATCAGTGAGTCGAATGCCCCCTACGAGCAGTACTTC | CAISESNAPYEQYF
TRBD1 | TRBJ2-7 | TRBV5-1 | few | TGCGCCAGCAGCTTGGAAGACAGGGGCGAGCAGTACTTC | CASSLEDRGEQYF
- | TRBJ2-5 | TRBV5-1 | - | TGCGCCAGCAGCGCTAAGCGTGTCCAAGAGACCCAGTACTTC | CASSAKRVQETQYF
TRBD1 | TRBJ2-7 | TRBV19 | few | TGTGCCAGTAGTATTGGGACAGGGGCCTACGAGCAGTACTTC | CASSIGTGAYEQYF
- | TRBJ1-5 | TRBV9 | - | TGTGCCAGCAGCGCGAGCTTGGGGCCCCAGCATTTT | CASSASLGPQHF
- | TRBJ1-5 | TRBV20-1 | - | TGCAGTGCTAGACTTCCTACAGGGTATAGCAATCAGCCCCAGCATTTT | CSARLPTGYSNQPQHF
- | TRBJ2-7 | TRBV6-6 | - | TGTGCCAGCAGTGGGGGCTTGTTGCGGAGCTACGAGCAGTACTTC | CASSGGLLRSYEQYF
- | TRBJ2-5 | TRBV5-1 | few | TGCGCCAGCAGCTTGGGGGTCAGGGGCCAAGAGACCCAGTACTTC | CASSLGVRGQETQYF
- | TRBJ2-7 | TRBV28 | few | TGTGCCAGCAGTTCCTCCGTGGACTACGAGCAGTACTTC | CASSSSVDYEQYF
- | TRBJ2-3 | TRBV12-3/TRBV12-4 | - | TGTGCCAGCAGTCCAACTAGCTATACGCAGTATTTT | CASSPTSYTQYF
- | TRBJ2-5 | TRBV5-1 | - | TGCGCCAGCAGCTTGGGAGCCCAGACCCGGATACAAGAGACCCAGTACTTC | CASSLGAQTRIQETQYF
- | TRBJ2-3 | TRBV6-6 | - | TGTGCCAGCAGTTACTCGCGAAGAGGCACAGATACGCAGTATTTT | CASSYSRRGTDTQYF
- | TRBJ2-1 | TRBV5-1 | few | TGCGCCAGCAGCTTTGATCCGGGGTCGTACAATGAGCAGTTCTTC | CASSFDPGSYNEQFF
TRBD1 | TRBJ2-1 | TRBV24-1 | few | TGTGCCACCCTTGGGACAGGATACAATGAGCAGTTCTTC | CATLGTGYNEQFF
- | TRBJ2-7 | TRBV11-2 | few | TGTGCCAGCACCCACGGGGCGGGAAGCTCCTACGAGCAGTACTTC | CASTHGAGSSYEQYF
- | TRBJ1-1 | TRBV6-6 | - | TGTGCCAGCAGTTACAGGGAGGGGGACACTGAAGCTTTCTTT | CASSYREGDTEAFF
- | TRBJ2-5 | TRBV21-1 | - | TGTGCCAGCGGCAGCTTCCAAGAGAAGACCCAGTACTTC | CASGSFQEKTQYF
TRBD1 | TRBJ1-1 | TRBV4-1 | few | TGCGCCAGCAGCCAATGGACAGGGCGGAACACTGAAGCTTTCTTT | CASSQWTGRNTEAFF
TRBD2 | TRBJ2-7 | TRBV12-3/TRBV12-4 | - | TGTGCCAGCAGCCAGACTAGCGGCTGGGTTCATGAGCAGTACTTC | CASSQTSGWVHEQYF
TRBD2 | TRBJ2-3 | TRBV4-1 | - | TGCGCCAGCAGCCAAACGCTAGCGGGGGGCACAGATACGCAGTATTTT | CASSQTLAGGTDTQYF
- | TRBJ2-1 | TRBV3-1 | - | TGTGCCAGCAGCTCATTCGACTCCGTCGAGGGGGAGCAGTTCTTC | CASSSFDSVEGEQFF
- | TRBJ2-3 | TRBV20-1 | - | TGCAGTGCTAGGGAATACGCAGATACGCAGTATTTT | CSAREYADTQYF
- | TRBJ2-7 | TRBV7-2 | - | TGTGCCAGCAGCTTAAGCGACCCGCGCGAGCAGTACTTC | CASSLSDPREQYF
- | TRBJ2-1 | TRBV29-1 | many | TGCAGCGCTAAGACTCGGTACAATGAGCAGTTCTTC | CSAKTRYNEQFF
- | TRBJ2-4 | TRBV5-1 | - | TGCGCCAGCAGCTTGGCCGGTCCTACCTTTTACAATGAGCAGTACTTC | CASSLAGPTFYNEQYF
- | TRBJ2-2 | TRBV7-6 | - | TGTGCCAGCAGCTTAATGGGCCCGACCACCGGGGAGCTGTTTTTT | CASSLMGPTTGELFF
- | TRBJ1-5 | TRBV2 | - | TGTGCCAGCAAACAGGGAGTAAATGGCAATCAGCCCCAGCATTTT | CASKQGVNGNQPQHF
TRBD1 | TRBJ2-7 | TRBV2 | few | TGTGCCAGCAGCAGGGGGACCTCCTACAATGAGCAGTACTTC | CASSRGTSYNEQYF
TRBD2 | TRBJ2-3 | TRBV6-5 | few | TGTGCCAGCAGTTACCATCTAGCGGGAGCAGATACGCAGTATTTT | CASSYHLAGADTQYF
- | TRBJ1-1 | TRBV6-5 | - | TGTGCCAGCACCCAGGGGTCGGGCACTGTAGCTTTCTTT | CASTQGSGTVAFF
- | TRBJ1-5 | TRBV12-5 | - | TGTGCTAGTGCGCTCGGGAATCAGCCCCAGCATTTT | CASALGNQPQHF
- | TRBJ1-2 | TRBV7-9 | - | TGTGCCAGCAGCTCTCACAGGGCCCCGGACTATGGCTACACCTTC | CASSSHRAPDYGYTF
- | TRBJ2-5 | TRBV5-1 | few | TGCGCCAGCAATCGAGACTTCCAAGAGACCCAGTACTTC | CASNRDFQETQYF
- | TRBJ1-4 | TRBV10-2 | - | TGCGCCAGCAGTGAGCGGCGGGAACTGTTTTTT | CASSERRELFF
TRBD1 | TRBJ1-1 | TRBV28 | - | TGTGCCAGCAGTTTATGGAGGGGGCCGAACACTGAAGCTTTCTTT | CASSLWRGPNTEAFF
- | TRBJ2-1 | TRBV27 | few | TGTGCCAGCAGTCCGGGGGGCTACTACAATGAGCAGTTCTTC | CASSPGGYYNEQFF
- | TRBJ2-1 | TRBV5-1 | - | TGCGCCAGCAGGCCAGACATATCCTCCTACAATGAGCAGTTCTTC | CASRPDISSYNEQFF
- | TRBJ2-3 | TRBV9 | few | TGTGCCAGCAGCCCTTTTGCAAACTCGGCGGATACGCAGTATTTT | CASSPFANSADTQYF
TRBD1 | TRBJ2-5 | TRBV20-1 | - | TGCAGTGCTAGAGCAACAGGGGGCTACCAAGAGACCCAGTACTTC | CSARATGGYQETQYF
- | TRBJ2-1 | TRBV4-2 | many | TGTGCCAGCAGCCCACCCGGGCAGACATACAATGAGCAGTTCTTC | CASSPPGQTYNEQFF
- | TRBJ1-1 | TRBV20-1 | - | TGCAGTGCTCTGAGGGACACTGAAGCTTTCTTT | CSALRDTEAFF
- | TRBJ2-7 | TRBV2 | - | TGTGCCAGCAGGATGGACCGGTACAATGAGCAGTACTTC | CASRMDRYNEQYF
TRBD1 | TRBJ1-4 | TRBV5-1 | few | TGCGCCAGCAGCTTGTGGGGAGTAGGGGGCTACGGTGAAAAACTGTTTTTT | CASSLWGVGGYGEKLFF
- | TRBJ2-1 | TRBV4-1 | - | TGCGCCAGCAGCCAACAGGACTCCTACGAGCAGTTCTTC | CASSQQDSYEQFF
TRBD1 | TRBJ1-2 | TRBV27 | few | TGTGCCAGCAGTTTCCTTGACAGGGGCAATGGCTACACCTTC | CASSFLDRGNGYTF
TRBD2 | TRBJ2-1 | TRBV12-3/TRBV12-4 | few | TGTGCCAGCCGACGCCCGGGGGGTCACTCCTACAATGAGCAGTTCTTC | CASRRPGGHSYNEQFF
TRBD1 | TRBJ1-2 | TRBV7-2 | many | TGTGCCAGCAGCTTAGAAATACTCCGGGACAGGGGTCAGGGCTACACCTTC | CASSLEILRDRGQGYTF
- | TRBJ1-1 | TRBV7-9 | - | TGTGCCAGCCGACAGGACTTGAACACTGAAGCTTTCTTT | CASRQDLNTEAFF
TRBD1 | TRBJ2-4 | TRBV12-3/TRBV12-4 | few | TGTGCCAGCAGTTTCATCACAGGGGATGTCCGCAAAAACATTCAGTACTTC | CASSFITGDVRKNIQYF
TRBD1 | TRBJ1-5 | TRBV12-5 | - | TGTGCTAGTGGTTTGGGGGACAGTAGCAATCAGCCCCAGCATTTT | CASGLGDSSNQPQHF
TRBD2 | TRBJ2-3 | TRBV24-1 | - | TGTGCCACCAGTGATGCTAGCGGGGGGGGAGATACGCAGTATTTT | CATSDASGGGDTQYF